Shown below are 14 T cell receptor beta chains from a single sample sequenced in a study of blood T cell repertoires in COVID-19. Method: immunoSEQ multiplex PCR; TCRdb's copy keeps in-frame clones and lacks some. The data show about 250,000 clones, about 80% seen once. What was sequenced was peripheral blood. Receptor source: a man aged 80 or over with acute or convalescent COVID-19.

This clone appeared once. The rearrangement uses TRBV18 and TRBJ1-2; no firm D call. V was shortened by 2 bases and J by 6 bases, with 13 bases between the two germline ends. This CDR3 contains 14 residues. The germline gives CDR1 KGHSH, CDR2 LQKENI. In nucleotides, the CDR3 is TGTGCCAGCTCACCAAACGGAGGGCGCCATGGCTACACCTTC. This sequence encodes CASSPNGGRHGYTF. The complete variable domain, with remaining parts taken from reference TRBV18 and TRBJ1-2, reads NAGVMQNPRHLVRRRGQEARLRCSPMKGHSHVYWYRQLPEEGLKFMVYLQKENIIDESGMPKERFSAEFPKEGPSILRIQQVVRGDSAAYFCASSPNGGRHGYTFGSGTRLTVV.

This chain uses TRBV28 with TRBJ2-7, with 7 bases matching TRBD1. The CDR3 contains 11 residues. The germline V gene has CDR1 MDHEN and CDR2 SYDVKM. Unmatched junction bases numbered 9, after V lost 6 bases and J lost 13 bases. For the CDR3, the DNA is TGTGCCAGCAGGAGGGGGCAGGGAGTCTACTTC. Protein: CASRRGQGVYF. Using reference TRBV28 and TRBJ2-7 for the parts outside the CDR3, the full variable domain is DVKVTQSSRYLVKRTGEKVFLECVQDMDHENMFWYRQDPGLGLRLIYFSYDVKMKEKGDIPEGYSVSREKKERFSLILESASTNQTSMYLCASRRGQGVYFGPGTRLTVT.

In this sample, this clone turned up a few times. V gene TRBV30 combines with J gene TRBJ2-3; D is undetermined. The CDR3 contains 15 residues. The germline V and J ends were trimmed by 1 base and 5 bases, with 16 bases remaining between them. Germline V gives CDR1 GTSNPN, CDR2 SVGIG (reference sequence). The CDR3 protein is CAWSAPRVPGDTQYF. The CDR3, as DNA: TGTGCCTGGAGTGCCCCCCGGGTGCCCGGAGATACGCAGTATTTT.

The genes are TRBV11-2 and TRBJ2-1, with D perhaps TRBD1 (6 bases). Trimming cost V 4 bases and J 9 bases, with 10 bases left between them. CDR3 length: 12 amino acids. Germline loops: CDR1 SGHAT, CDR2 FQNNGV. CDR3 DNA: TGTGCCAGCAGCTCACAGGGTCTTGAGCAGTTCTTC. Its translation: CASSSQGLEQFF.

V usage is TRBV28 and J usage is TRBJ2-7; no clear D gene. Trimming took off 6 bases at V and 6 bases at J, with 9 bases between the two ends. CDR1 and CDR2 (germline): MDHEN, SYDVKM. The CDR3 is made up of 11 amino acids. This chain's CDR3 is CASRYISEQYF. DNA of the CDR3: TGTGCCAGCAGGTATATTAGCGAGCAGTACTTC.

This chain connects TRBV12-5 to TRBJ1-1; D gene unclear. CDR3 length: 13 amino acids. Germline values: CDR1 LGHNT, CDR2 FRNRAP. The V and J ends lost 5 bases and 0 bases respectively, with 7 bases between them. CDR3 nucleotides: TGTGCTAGTGGTAAAGAGATGAACACTGAAGCTTTCTTT. This gives the protein CASGKEMNTEAFF.

This rearrangement joins TRBV4-2 to TRBJ2-7, with 8 nucleotides matching TRBD1. V lost 3 bases and J lost 2; bases outside the gene matches: 6. The CDR3 extends over 15 amino acids. Germline values: CDR1 LGHNA, CDR2 YNFKEQ. CDR3 in amino acids: CASSHSQGATYEQYF. CDR3 DNA sequence: TGTGCCAGCAGCCACTCCCAGGGGGCGACCTACGAGCAGTACTTC.

This clone was detected once. Within the sample, other DNA sequences also encode this same CDR3. J is TRBJ1-1 and V is TRBV7-9; 8 bases agree with TRBD1. The CDR3 extends over 15 amino acids. The V gene end was trimmed by 1 base and the J gene end by 0 bases; junction bases not matched to a gene: 1. Per germline, CDR1 SEHNR and CDR2 FQNEAQ (reference sequence). CDR3 protein: CASSLGTGLNTEAFF. DNA for the CDR3: TGTGCCAGCAGCTTAGGGACAGGGTTGAACACTGAAGCTTTCTTT.

This sequence joins TRBV19 and TRBJ1-2; D call uncertain. V lost 5 bases and J lost 4, with 17 bases in between. The germline gives CDR1 LNHDA, CDR2 SQIVND (reference sequence). The CDR3 is made up of 15 amino acids. CDR3 DNA sequence: TGTGCCAGTAGTCCAGGACTGCTCGTACCCTATGGCTACACCTTC. This encodes CASSPGLLVPYGYTF.

The V gene is TRBV27, the J gene TRBJ1-6, with D perhaps matching TRBD1 (5 bases). The CDR3 extends over 14 amino acids. V was shortened by 3 bases and J by 10 bases, with 13 bases between the two germline ends. Germline loops: CDR1 MNHEY, CDR2 SMNVEV (reference sequence). CDR3 DNA sequence: TGTGCCAGCAGTTTGGTTCAGGGAAAGTCACCCCTCCACTTT. Protein sequence: CASSLVQGKSPLHF.

The chain carries TRBV7-9 and TRBJ1-1, with D uncertain. This CDR3 has 17 residues. Germline V CDR1 and CDR2: SEHNR, FQNEAQ (reference sequence). Trimming cost V 3 bases and J 0 bases, with 17 bases left between them. The CDR3 sequence is CASSFFGGQYMNTEAFF. The CDR3 DNA reads TGTGCCAGCAGCTTTTTTGGTGGTCAATACATGAACACTGAAGCTTTCTTT.

The V call is TRBV30, the J call TRBJ1-5; 7 bases match TRBD1. CDR1 is GTSNPN and CDR2 is SVGIG in the germline V gene (reference sequence). Germline trimming cut 2 bases from V and 6 bases from J; bases unmatched to any gene: 10. The CDR3 extends over 15 amino acids. The CDR3 sequence is CAWSSPDRVGQPQHF. CDR3 nucleotide sequence: TGTGCCTGGAGTTCCCCAGACAGGGTCGGTCAGCCCCAGCATTTT.

CDR3 sequence: CAISHISGSTYEQYF. As DNA, the CDR3 is TGTGCCATCAGCCATATCTCCGGGTCTACCTACGAGCAGTACTTC. V is TRBV10-3 and J is TRBJ2-7, with D uncertain. V lost 6 bases, J lost 2 bases, and 17 bases lay in between. The CDR3 consists of 15 residues. Germline V CDR1 and CDR2: ENHRY, SYGVKD.

This clone appeared a single time. V and J are TRBV19 and TRBJ1-2, with 8 positions matching TRBD1. Trimming removed 3 bases from V and 5 bases from J; junction bases left unmatched: 20. Germline assignment: CDR1 LNHDA and CDR2 SQIVND (reference sequence). This CDR3 has 19 residues. The DNA of the CDR3 is TGTGCCAGTAGTATGGCTAGGATCGGACAGGGTCAATCTATTTATGGCTACACCTTC. Protein: CASSMARIGQGQSIYGYTF.